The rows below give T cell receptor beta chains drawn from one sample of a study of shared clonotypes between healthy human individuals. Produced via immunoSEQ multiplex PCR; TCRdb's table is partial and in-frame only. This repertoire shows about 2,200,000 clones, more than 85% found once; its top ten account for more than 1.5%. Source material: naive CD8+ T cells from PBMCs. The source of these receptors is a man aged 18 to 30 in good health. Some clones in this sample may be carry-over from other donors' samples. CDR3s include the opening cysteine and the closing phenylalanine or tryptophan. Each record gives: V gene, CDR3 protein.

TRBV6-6,CASKLTSGIDEQYF
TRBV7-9,CASSLSGGGLGSDTQYF
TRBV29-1,CSVVARVGYGYTF
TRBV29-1,CSVEVPDRRNEQFF
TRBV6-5,CASGKGPYNEQFF
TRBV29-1,CSVGSWQDGRGGYTF
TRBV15,CATSGQFSYEQYF
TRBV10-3,CAIRQTRTGVLDRGNTIYF
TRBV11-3,CASSRNRGDGGTQYF
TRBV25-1,CASSGNTYEQYF
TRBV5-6,CASSLGRSNTEAFF
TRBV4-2,CASSQVRDNYNEQFF
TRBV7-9,CASSSRDRGDTEAFF
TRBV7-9,CASSFNQREGQYEQYF
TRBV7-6,CASSRNRGNTEAFF
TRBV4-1,CASSQERGDQPQHF
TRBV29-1,CSVGGGYSYEQYF
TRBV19,CATGVVLGFEAFF
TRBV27,CASRLRGSSRYEQYF
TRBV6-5,CASSYRNRRRRAEAFF
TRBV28,CASSLMYNEQFF